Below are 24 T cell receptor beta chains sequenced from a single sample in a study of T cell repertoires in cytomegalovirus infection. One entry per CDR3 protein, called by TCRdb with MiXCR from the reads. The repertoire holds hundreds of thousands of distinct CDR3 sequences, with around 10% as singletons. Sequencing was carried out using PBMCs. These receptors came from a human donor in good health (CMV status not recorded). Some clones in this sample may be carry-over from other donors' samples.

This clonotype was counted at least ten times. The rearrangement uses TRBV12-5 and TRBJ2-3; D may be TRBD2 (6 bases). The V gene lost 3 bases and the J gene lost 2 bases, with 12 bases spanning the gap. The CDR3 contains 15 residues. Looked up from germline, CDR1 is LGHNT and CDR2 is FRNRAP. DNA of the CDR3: TGTGCTAGTGGTTTTCGGGGGAGTTACACAGATACGCAGTATTTT. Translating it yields CASGFRGSYTDTQYF.

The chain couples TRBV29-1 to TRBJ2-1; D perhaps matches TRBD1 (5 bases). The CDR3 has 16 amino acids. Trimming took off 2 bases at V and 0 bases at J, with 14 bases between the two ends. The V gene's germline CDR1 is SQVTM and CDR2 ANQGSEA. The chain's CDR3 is CSVEHSSRGSYNEQFF. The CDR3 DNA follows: TGCAGCGTTGAACATTCGTCAAGGGGCTCCTACAATGAGCAGTTCTTC.

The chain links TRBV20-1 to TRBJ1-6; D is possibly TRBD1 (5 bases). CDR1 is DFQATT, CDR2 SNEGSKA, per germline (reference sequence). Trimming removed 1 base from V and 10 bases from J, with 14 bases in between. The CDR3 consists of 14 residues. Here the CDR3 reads CSARAQGIGSPLHF. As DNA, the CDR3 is TGCAGTGCTAGAGCTCAGGGAATAGGCTCACCCCTCCACTTT.

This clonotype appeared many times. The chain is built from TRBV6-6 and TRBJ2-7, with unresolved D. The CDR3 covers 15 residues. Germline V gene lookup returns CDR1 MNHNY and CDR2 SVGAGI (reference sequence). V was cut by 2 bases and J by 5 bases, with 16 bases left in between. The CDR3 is CASSYGQASSDEQYF. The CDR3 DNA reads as TGTGCCAGCAGTTACGGGCAGGCCTCATCCGACGAGCAGTACTTC.

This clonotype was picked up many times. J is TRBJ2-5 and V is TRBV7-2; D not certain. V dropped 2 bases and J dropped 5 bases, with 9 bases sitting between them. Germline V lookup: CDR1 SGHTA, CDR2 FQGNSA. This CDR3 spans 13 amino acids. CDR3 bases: TGTGCCAGCAGCTTACCGGGTAGTGAGACCCAGTACTTC. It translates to CASSLPGSETQYF.

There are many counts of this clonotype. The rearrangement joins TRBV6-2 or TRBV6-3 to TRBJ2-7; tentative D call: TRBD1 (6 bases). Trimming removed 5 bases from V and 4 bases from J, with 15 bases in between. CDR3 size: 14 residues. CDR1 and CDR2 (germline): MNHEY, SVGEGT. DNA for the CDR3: TGTGCCAGCAGTGACCGGGACACCCGATACGAGCAGTACGTC. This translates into CASSDRDTRYEQYV.

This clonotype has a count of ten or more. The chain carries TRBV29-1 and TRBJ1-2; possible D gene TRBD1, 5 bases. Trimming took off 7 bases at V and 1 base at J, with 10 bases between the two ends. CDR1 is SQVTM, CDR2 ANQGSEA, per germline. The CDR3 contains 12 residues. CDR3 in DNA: TGCAGCGGTGCAGGGTATAACTATGGCTACACCTTC. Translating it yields CSGAGYNYGYTF.

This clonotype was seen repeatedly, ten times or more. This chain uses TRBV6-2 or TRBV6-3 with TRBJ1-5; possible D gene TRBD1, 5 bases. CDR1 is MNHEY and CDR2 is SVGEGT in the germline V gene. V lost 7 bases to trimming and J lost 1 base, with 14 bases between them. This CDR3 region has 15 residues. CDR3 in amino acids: CASTPAGVSNQPQHF. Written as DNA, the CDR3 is TGTGCCAGCACCCCCGCGGGGGTGAGCAATCAGCCCCAGCATTTT.

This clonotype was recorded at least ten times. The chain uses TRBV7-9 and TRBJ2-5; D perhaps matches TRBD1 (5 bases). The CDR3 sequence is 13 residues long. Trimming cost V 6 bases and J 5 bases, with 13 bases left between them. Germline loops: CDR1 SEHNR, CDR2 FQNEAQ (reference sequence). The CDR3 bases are TGTGCCAGCAGTCAGGGTGGAAGGGAGACCCAGTACTTC. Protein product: CASSQGGRETQYF.

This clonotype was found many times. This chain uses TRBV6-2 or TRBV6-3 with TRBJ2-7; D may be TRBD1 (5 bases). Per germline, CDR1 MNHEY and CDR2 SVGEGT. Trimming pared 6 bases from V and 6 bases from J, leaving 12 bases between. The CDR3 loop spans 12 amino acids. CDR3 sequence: CASSDLQAEQYV. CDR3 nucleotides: TGTGCCAGCAGCGACCTACAGGCCGAGCAGTACGTC.

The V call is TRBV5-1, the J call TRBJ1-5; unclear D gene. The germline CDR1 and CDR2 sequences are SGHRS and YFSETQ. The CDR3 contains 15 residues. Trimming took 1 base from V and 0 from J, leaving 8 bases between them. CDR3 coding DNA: TGCGCCAGCAGCTTGTTAGGGAATAGCAATCAGCCCCAGCATTTT. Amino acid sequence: CASSLLGNSNQPQHF.

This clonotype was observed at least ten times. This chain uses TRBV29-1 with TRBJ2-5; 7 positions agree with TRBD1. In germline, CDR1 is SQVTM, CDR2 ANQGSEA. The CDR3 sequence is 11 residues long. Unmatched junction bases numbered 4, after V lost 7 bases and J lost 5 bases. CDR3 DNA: TGCAGCGCCACAGGGGAGGAGACCCAGTACTTC. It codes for CSATGEETQYF.

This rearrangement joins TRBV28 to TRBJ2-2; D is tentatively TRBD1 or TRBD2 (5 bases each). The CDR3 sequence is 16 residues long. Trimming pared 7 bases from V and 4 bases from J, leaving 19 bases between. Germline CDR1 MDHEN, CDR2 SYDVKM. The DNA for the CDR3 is TGTGCCAGCACCCCCCTGGGCAGGGAGAGCACCGGGGAGCTGTTTTTT. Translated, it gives CASTPLGRESTGELFF.

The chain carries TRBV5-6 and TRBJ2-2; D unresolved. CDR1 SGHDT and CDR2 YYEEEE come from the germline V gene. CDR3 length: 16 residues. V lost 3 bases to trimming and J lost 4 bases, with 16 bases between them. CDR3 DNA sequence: TGTGCCAGCAGCTCCGTTTTAGCTTCCCCCACCGGGGAGCTGTTTTTT. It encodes CASSSVLASPTGELFF. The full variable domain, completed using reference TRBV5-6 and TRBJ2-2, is DAGVTQSPTHLIKTRGQQVTLRCSPKSGHDTVSWYQQALGQGPQFIFQYYEEEERQRGNFPDRFSGHQFPNYSSELNVNALLLGDSALYLCASSSVLASPTGELFFGEGSRLTVL.

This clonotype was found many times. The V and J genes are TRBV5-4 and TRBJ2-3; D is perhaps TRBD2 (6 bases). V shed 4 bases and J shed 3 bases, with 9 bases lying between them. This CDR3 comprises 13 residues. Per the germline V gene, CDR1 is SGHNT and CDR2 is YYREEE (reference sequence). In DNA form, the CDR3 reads TGTGCCAGCAGCATAGCGGAGACAGATACGCAGTATTTT. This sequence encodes CASSIAETDTQYF.

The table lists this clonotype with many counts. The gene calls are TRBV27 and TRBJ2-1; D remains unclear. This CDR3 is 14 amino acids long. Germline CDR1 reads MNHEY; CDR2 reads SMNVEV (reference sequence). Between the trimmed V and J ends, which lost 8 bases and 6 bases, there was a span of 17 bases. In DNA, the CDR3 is TGTGCCAGCCGATCAGTCCGGAAGACCAATGAGCAGTTCTTC. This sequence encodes CASRSVRKTNEQFF.

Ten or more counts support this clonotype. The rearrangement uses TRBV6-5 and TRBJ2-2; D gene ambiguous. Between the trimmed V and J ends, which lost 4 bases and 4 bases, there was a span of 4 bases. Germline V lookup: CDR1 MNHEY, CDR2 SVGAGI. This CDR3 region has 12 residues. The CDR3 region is CASSSLTGELFF. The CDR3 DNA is TGTGCCAGCAGTTCTCTCACCGGGGAGCTGTTTTTT.

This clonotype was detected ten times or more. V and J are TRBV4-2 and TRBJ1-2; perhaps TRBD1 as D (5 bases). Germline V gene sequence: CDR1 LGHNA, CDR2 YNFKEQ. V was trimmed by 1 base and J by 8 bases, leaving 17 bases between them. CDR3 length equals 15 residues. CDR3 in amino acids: CASSQASSRGVGYTF. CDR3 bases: TGTGCCAGCAGCCAAGCCTCTTCAAGGGGAGTCGGCTACACCTTC.

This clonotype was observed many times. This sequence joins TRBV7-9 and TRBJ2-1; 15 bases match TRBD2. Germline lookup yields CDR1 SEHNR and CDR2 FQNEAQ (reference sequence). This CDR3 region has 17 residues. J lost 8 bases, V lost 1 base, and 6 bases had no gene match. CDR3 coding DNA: TGTGCCAGCAGCTTAGTCCCGGGACTAGCGGGGGGCTATGAGCAGTTCTTC. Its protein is CASSLVPGLAGGYEQFF. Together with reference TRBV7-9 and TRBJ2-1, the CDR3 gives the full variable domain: DTGVSQNPRHKITKRGQNVTFRCDPISEHNRLYWYRQTLGQGPEFLTYFQNEAQLEKSRLLSDRFSAERPKGSFSTLEIQRTEQGDSAMYLCASSLVPGLAGGYEQFFGPGTRLTVL.

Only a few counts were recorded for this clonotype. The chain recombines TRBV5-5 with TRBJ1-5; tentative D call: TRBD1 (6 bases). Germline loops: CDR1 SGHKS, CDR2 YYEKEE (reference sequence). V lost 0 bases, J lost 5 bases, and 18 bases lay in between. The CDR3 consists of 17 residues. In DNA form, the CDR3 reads TGTGCCAGCAGCTTGGTTGGTGGGGGCCGAACGGATCAGCCCCAGCATTTT. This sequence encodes CASSLVGGGRTDQPQHF.

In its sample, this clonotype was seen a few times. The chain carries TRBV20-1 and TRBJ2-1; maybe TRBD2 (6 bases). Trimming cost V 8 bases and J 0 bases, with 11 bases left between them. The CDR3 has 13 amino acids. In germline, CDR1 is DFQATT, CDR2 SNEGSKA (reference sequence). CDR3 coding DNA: TGCAGTCCTGGGCGGGGCTCCTACAATGAGCAGTTCTTC. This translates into CSPGRGSYNEQFF.

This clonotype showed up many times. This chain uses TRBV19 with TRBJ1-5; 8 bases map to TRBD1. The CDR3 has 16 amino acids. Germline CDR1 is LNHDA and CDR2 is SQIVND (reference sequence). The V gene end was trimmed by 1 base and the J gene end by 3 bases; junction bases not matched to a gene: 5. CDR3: CASSIVTDRVNQPQHF. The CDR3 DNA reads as TGTGCCAGTAGTATAGTGACGGACAGGGTCAATCAGCCCCAGCATTTT.

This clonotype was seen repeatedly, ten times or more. The CDR3 DNA is TGTGCCAGCAGCTTAGCAGGTCATCCTAAAGCTTTCTTT. The encoded protein is CASSLAGHPKAFF. The gene calls are TRBV7-8 and TRBJ1-1, with D unclear. Germline CDR1 and CDR2: SGHVS and FQNEAQ. The germline V and J ends were trimmed by 0 bases and 9 bases, with 11 bases remaining between them. This CDR3 is 13 amino acids long.

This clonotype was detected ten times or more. CDR3 protein: CAISETSYEQYF. The CDR3 bases are TGTGCCATCAGTGAGACCTCCTACGAGCAGTACTTC. This chain links TRBV10-3 with TRBJ2-7; D not resolved. Looked up from germline, CDR1 is ENHRY and CDR2 is SYGVKD. The CDR3 runs 12 residues. Trimming cost V 2 bases and J 0 bases, with 2 bases left between them.